Reported below is one TCR beta chain. The data stem from a study of blood T cell repertoires in COVID-19. Study-level background: Donors in the United States, Italy and Spain gave samples during acute or convalescent COVID-19.

TCRdb's table, derived via immunoSEQ multiplex PCR, lists solely in-frame clones and lacks some. The sample shows about 200,000 clones, approximately 89% of them seen only once. CDR1 SGHRS and CDR2 YFSETQ come from the germline V gene. The CDR3 sequence is 16 residues long. V trimming: 1 base; J trimming: 6 bases; junction bases outside the gene matches: 9. Researchers sorted participants into cohorts using their self-reported clinical history. The chain has TRBV5-1 and TRBJ2-2; 7 bases are shared with TRBD1. This receptor was obtained from a woman in her twenties or thirties with acute COVID-19. Sequencing was carried out using PBMCs or T cells enriched from blood (not recorded which). CDR3 protein: CASSLPPGGLAGELFF. In DNA form, the CDR3 reads TGCGCCAGCAGCTTGCCGCCAGGGGGTTTGGCCGGGGAGCTGTTTTTT.